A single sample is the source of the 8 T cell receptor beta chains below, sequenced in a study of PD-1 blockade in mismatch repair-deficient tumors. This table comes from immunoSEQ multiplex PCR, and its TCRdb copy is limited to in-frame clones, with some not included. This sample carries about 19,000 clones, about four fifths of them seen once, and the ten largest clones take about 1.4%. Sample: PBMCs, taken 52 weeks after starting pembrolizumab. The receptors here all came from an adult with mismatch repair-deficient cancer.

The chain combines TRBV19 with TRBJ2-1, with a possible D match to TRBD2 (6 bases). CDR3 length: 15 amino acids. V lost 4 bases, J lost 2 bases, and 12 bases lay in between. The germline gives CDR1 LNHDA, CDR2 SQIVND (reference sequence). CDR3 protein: CASSRGDPAYNEQFF. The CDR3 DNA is TGTGCCAGTAGTAGGGGGGATCCCGCCTACAATGAGCAGTTCTTC. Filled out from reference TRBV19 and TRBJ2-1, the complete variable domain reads DGGITQSPKYLFRKEGQNVTLSCEQNLNHDAMYWYRQDPGQGLRLIYYSQIVNDFQKGDIAEGYSVSREKKESFPLTVTSAQKNPTAFYLCASSRGDPAYNEQFFGPGTRLTVL.

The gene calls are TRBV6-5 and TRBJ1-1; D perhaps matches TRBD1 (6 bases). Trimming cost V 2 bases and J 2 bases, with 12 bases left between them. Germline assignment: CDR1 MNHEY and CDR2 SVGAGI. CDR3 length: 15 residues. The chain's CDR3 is CASSYGQPTNTEAFF. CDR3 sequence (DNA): TGTGCCAGCAGTTACGGACAGCCAACTAACACTGAAGCTTTCTTT.

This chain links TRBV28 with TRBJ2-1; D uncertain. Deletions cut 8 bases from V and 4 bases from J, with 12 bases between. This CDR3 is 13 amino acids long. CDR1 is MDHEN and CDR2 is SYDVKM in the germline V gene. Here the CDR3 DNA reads TGTGCCAGCCGGCCCCGCGGATACAATGAGCAGTTCTTC. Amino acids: CASRPRGYNEQFF.

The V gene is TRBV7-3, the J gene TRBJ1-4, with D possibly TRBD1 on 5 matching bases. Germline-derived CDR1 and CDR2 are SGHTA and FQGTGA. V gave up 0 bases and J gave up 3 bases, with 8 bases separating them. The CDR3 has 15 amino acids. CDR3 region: CASSLTSGPNEKLFF. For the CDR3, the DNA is TGTGCCAGCAGCTTAACGTCAGGGCCTAATGAAAAACTGTTTTTT. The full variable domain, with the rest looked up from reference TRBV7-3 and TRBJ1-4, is GAGVSQTPSNKVTEKGKYVELRCDPISGHTALYWYRQSLGQGPEFLIYFQGTGAADDSGLPNDRFFAVRPEGSVSTLKIQRTERGDSAVYLCASSLTSGPNEKLFFGSGTQLSVL.

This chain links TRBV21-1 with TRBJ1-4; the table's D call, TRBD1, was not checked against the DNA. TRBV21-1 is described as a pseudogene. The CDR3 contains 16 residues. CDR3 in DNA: TGTGCCAGCAGCAAAGCGCTGGGGCAGAACAATGAAAAACTGTTTTTT. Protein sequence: CASSKALGQNNEKLFF.

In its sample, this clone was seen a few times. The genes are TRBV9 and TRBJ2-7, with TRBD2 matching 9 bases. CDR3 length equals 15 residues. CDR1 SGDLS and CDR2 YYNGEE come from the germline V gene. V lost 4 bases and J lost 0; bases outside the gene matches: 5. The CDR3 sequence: CASSRGGRASYEQYF. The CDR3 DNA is TGTGCCAGCAGCAGAGGCGGGAGGGCCTCCTACGAGCAGTACTTC. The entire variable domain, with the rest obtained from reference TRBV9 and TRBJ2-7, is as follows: DSGVTQTPKHLITATGQRVTLRCSPRSGDLSVYWYQQSLDQGLQFLIQYYNGEERAKGNILERFSAQQFPDLHSELNLSSLELGDSALYFCASSRGGRASYEQYFGPGTRLTVT.

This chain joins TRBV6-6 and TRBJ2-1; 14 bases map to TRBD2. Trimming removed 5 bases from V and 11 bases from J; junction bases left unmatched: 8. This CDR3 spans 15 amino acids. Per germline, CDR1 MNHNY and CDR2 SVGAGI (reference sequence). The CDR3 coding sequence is TGTGCCAGCAGTCCCGGGACTAGCGGGAGAACGCAGCAGTTCTTC. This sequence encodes CASSPGTSGRTQQFF.

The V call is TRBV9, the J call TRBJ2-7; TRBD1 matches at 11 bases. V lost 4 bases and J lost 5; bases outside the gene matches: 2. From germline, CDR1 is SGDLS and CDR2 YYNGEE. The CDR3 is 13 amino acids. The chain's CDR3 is CASSPGQGDEQYF. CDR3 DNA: TGTGCCAGCAGCCCGGGACAGGGGGACGAGCAGTACTTC.